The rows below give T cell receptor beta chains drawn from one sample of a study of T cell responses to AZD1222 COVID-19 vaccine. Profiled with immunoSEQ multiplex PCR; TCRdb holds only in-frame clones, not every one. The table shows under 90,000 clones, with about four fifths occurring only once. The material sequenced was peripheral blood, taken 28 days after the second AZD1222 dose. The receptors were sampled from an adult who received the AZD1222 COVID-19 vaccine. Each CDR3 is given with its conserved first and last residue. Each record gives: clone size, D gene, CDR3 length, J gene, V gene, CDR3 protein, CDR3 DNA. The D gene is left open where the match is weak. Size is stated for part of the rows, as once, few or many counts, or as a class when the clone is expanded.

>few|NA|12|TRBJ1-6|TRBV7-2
CASSSEYSPLHF
TGTGCCAGCAGCTCCGAATATTCACCCCTCCACTTT
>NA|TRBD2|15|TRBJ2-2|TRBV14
CASSQWEGPGGELFF
TGTGCCAGCAGCCAGTGGGAGGGCCCCGGCGGGGAGCTGTTTTTT
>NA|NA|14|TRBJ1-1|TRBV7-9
CASSLGDLNTEAFF
TGTGCCAGCAGCTTAGGGGACCTTAACACTGAAGCTTTCTTT
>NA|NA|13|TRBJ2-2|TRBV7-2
CASSLWGTGELFF
TGTGCCAGCAGCTTATGGGGGACCGGGGAGCTGTTTTTT
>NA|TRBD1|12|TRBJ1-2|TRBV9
CASSTQGQDYTF
TGTGCCAGCAGCACTCAAGGACAGGACTACACCTTC
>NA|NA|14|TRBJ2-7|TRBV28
CASSLSVQGHEQYF
TGTGCCAGCAGTTTAAGTGTCCAGGGCCACGAGCAGTACTTC
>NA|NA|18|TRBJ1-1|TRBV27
CASSSYLRGWRSNTEAFF
TGTGCCAGCAGTTCCTATCTCAGGGGTTGGAGGTCGAACACTGAAGCTTTCTTT
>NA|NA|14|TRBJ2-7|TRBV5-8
CASSLEPGPAEQYF
TGTGCCAGCAGCTTGGAGCCAGGGCCAGCCGAGCAGTACTTC
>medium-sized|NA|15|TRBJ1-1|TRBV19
CASSNPTAVRTEAFF
TGTGCCAGTAGTAACCCGACAGCGGTGAGAACTGAAGCTTTCTTT
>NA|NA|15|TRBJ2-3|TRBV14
CASSDRDGPTDTQYF
TGTGCCAGCAGCGACCGGGACGGCCCCACAGATACGCAGTATTTT
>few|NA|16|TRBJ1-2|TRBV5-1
CASSPGTPGSAAGYTF
TGCGCCAGCAGCCCCGGTACCCCGGGCTCCGCCGCAGGCTACACCTTC
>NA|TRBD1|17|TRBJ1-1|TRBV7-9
CASSPRTGGLRSTEAFF
TGTGCCAGCAGCCCCAGGACAGGGGGCCTCCGGAGCACTGAAGCTTTCTTT
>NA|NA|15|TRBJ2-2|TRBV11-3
CASSLRTGNTGELFF
TGTGCCAGCAGCTTACGGACTGGGAACACCGGGGAGCTGTTTTTT
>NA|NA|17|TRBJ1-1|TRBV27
CASRPGVGADLNTEAFF
TGTGCCAGCAGACCCGGTGTTGGCGCCGATTTGAACACTGAAGCTTTCTTT
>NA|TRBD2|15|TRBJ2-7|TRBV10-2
CASSELAGGGYEQYF
TGCGCCAGCAGTGAGCTAGCGGGAGGGGGCTACGAGCAGTACTTC
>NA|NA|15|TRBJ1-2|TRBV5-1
CASSLSVSDNYGYTF
TGCGCCAGCAGCTTGTCGGTCAGCGATAACTATGGCTACACCTTC
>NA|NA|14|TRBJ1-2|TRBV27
CASSLSGRQRGYTF
TGTGCCAGCAGTTTATCCGGCAGGCAGAGGGGCTACACCTTC
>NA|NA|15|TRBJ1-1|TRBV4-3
CASSPGEGGYTEAFF
TGCGCCAGCAGCCCCGGTGAGGGGGGGTACACTGAAGCTTTCTTT
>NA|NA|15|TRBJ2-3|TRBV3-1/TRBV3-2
CASSQNTGSTDTQYF
TGTGCCAGCAGCCAGAACACAGGGAGCACAGATACGCAGTATTTT
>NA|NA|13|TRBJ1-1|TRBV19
CASSTQRDTEAFF
TGTGCCAGTAGTACGCAGAGGGACACTGAAGCTTTCTTT
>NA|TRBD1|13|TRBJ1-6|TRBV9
CASSSQDRSPLHF
TGTGCCAGCAGCTCACAGGACAGGTCACCCCTCCACTTT
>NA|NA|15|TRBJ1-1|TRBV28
CASSAPGQKNTEAFF
TGTGCCAGCAGTGCGCCGGGACAAAAAAACACTGAAGCTTTCTTT
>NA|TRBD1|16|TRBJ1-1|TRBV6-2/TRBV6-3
CASSSDRVRGNTEAFF
TGTGCCAGCAGTTCGGACAGGGTCCGGGGGAACACTGAAGCTTTCTTT
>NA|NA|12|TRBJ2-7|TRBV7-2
CASSLKGDEQYF
TGTGCCAGCAGCTTAAAGGGGGACGAGCAGTACTTC
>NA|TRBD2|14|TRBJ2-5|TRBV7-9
CASRGAGVGETQYF
TGTGCCAGCAGGGGAGCGGGAGTAGGAGAGACCCAGTACTTC
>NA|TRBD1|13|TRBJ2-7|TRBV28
CASSSGQSYEQYF
TGTGCCAGCAGTTCGGGACAGTCCTACGAGCAGTACTTC
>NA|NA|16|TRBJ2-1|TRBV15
CATSRDTLHPNNEQFF
TGTGCCACCAGCAGAGATACGCTACACCCTAACAATGAGCAGTTCTTC
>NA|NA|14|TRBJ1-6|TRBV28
CASSLAGVTSPLHF
TGTGCCAGCAGTTTAGCGGGAGTAACTTCACCCCTCCACTTT
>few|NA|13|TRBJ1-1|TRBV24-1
CATSGLGGTEAFF
TGTGCCACCAGTGGGCTAGGGGGCACTGAAGCTTTCTTT